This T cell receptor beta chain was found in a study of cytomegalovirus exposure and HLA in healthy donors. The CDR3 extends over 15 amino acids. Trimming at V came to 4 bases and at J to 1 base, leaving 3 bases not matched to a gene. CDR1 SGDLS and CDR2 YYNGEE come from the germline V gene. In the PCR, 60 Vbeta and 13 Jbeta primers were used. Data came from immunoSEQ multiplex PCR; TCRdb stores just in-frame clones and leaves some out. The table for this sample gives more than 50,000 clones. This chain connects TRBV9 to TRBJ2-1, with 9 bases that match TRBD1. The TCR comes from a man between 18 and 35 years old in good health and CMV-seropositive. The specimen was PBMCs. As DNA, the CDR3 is TGTGCCAGCAGCCCCGGGACAGGGTCCTACAATGAGCAGTTCTTC. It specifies CASSPGTGSYNEQFF.